The subject of this entry is one T cell receptor (beta chain). There is no known antigen for this receptor. Base-call qualities are not available, and no considerably larger clone is one nucleotide away. This entry comes from a study of blood T cell repertoires in COVID-19 (TCRdb year 2020). A note on the overall study: Samples covering the acute and convalescent phases of COVID-19 were provided by collaborators in the United States, Italy and Spain. The prospective study material was composed of cDNA or gDNA derived from T cells, B-cell-depleted T cells, or PBMCs. Samples were obtained from the ongoing ImmuneRACE study (first 160 participants) and from some 1,300 subjects provided by 6 global collaborators. The dataset comprised deeply sampled blood TCRbeta repertoires from subjects exposed to, actively infected with, or recovered from COVID-19. Where available, HLA class I and class II types were obtained from metadata supplied by the sample provider rather than from assay-based typing. Sample metadata almost always included a de-identified subject ID, COVID-19 status, age in years and sex. The repertoires were made available in a free public database intended to serve as a resource for research on the immune response to SARS-CoV-2.

Each collaborating institution followed its own protocols to collect whole blood in K2EDTA tubes. For TCRbeta analysis, collaborators shipped samples in one of three forms: frozen whole blood, isolated PBMCs, or DNA extracted from either of those sample types. V loses 0 bases of germline sequence and J loses 6 bases, and the interval between the two ends is 6 bases. The CDR3, from cysteine to phenylalanine, totals 13 residues. Solely the CDR3 DNA is kept, with 39 bases framed from the first base. Reading the germline V gene gives CDR1 SGHDT and CDR2 YYEEEE. TCRbeta CDR3 regions were amplified from genomic DNA by means of the immunoSEQ Assay, a bias-controlled multiplex PCR. For the original study's pipeline: The number of nucleated cells in each sample was estimated by amplification of reference gene primers within the assay. To quantify the absolute abundance of each unique TCRbeta CDR3 rearrangement, sequence reads were collapsed and filtered. Productive Simpson clonality was computed per sample as the square root of Simpson's diversity index over productive rearrangements. TCRdb mirrors the immuneACCESS table, restricted to in-frame sequences. Some clones are absent from its copies; in checked studies, under half trace to an unresolved V gene, and the reason for the others is unknown. Clone size and the V and J calls come from that table; the DNA yielded D and trimming. The sample data list approximately 170,000 clones, and about 89% of these were observed just once. The ten largest make up around 3.3% of the sample.

The paper's findings and limits, for the study overall: Clinical and demographic metadata were provided uncurated, with the amount varying by source and participant.

The sequenced sample was peripheral blood. This clonotype was sampled from a man in his 70s with acute or convalescent COVID-19. The rearrangement combines TRBV5-6 with TRBJ2-2; 6 matching bases give a weak D call of TRBD1. At the DNA level, the sequence is TGTGCCAGCAGCTTGGACAGGGCCGGGGAGCTGTTTTTT. Its translation reads: CASSLDRAGELFF.